The TCR beta chain under discussion was sequenced for a study of shared clonotypes between healthy human individuals. The germline V gene has CDR1 MNHNY and CDR2 SVGAGI (reference sequence). There are 11 residues in the CDR3. TCRdb keeps only in-frame clones here, not all; method: immunoSEQ multiplex PCR. The table has over 400,000 clones, 70% to 85% seen once; the top ten hold 9.5% to 15%. This chain uses TRBV6-6 with TRBJ2-5; no definite D call. The assigned J gene may be wrong: the sequence end matches TRBJ2-7 better. The clonotype comes from a woman in her forties in good health. Some clones in this sample may be carry-over from other donors' samples. Sequencing input: PBMCs. CDR3 in amino acids: CASRKGDEQYF. In nucleotides, the CDR3 is TGTGCCAGCAGGAAGGGCGACGAGCAGTACTTC.